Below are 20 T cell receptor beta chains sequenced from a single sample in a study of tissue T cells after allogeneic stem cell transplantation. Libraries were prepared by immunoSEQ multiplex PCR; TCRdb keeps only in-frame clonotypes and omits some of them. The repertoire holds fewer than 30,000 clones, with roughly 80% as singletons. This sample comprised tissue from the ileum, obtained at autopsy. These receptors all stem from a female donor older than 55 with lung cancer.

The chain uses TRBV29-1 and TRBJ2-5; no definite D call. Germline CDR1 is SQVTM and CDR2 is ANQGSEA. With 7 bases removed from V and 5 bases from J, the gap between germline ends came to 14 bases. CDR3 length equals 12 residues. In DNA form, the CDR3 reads TGCAGCGCCCAGTGGGATAGCGAGACCCAGTACTTC. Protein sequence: CSAQWDSETQYF.

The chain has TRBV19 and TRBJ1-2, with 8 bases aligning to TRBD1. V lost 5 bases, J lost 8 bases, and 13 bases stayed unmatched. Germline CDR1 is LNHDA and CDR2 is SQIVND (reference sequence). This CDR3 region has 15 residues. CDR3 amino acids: CASSDSGTGGWGYTF. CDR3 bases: TGTGCCAGTAGTGACTCCGGGACAGGCGGCTGGGGCTACACCTTC.

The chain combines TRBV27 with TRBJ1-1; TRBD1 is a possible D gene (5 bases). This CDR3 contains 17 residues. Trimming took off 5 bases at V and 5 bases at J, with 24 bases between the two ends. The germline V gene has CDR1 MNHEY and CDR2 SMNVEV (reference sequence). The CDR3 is CASSPWPAGRTDTEAFF. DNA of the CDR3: TGTGCCAGCAGTCCCTGGCCCGCAGGGCGGACGGATACTGAAGCTTTCTTT.

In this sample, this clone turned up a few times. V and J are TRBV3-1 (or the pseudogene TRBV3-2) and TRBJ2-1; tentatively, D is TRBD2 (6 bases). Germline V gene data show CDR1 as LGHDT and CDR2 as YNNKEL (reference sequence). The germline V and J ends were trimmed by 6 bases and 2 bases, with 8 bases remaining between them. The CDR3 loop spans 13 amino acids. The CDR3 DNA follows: TGTGCCAGCAGTCGGGGGACCTACAATGAGCAGTTCTTC. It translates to CASSRGTYNEQFF.

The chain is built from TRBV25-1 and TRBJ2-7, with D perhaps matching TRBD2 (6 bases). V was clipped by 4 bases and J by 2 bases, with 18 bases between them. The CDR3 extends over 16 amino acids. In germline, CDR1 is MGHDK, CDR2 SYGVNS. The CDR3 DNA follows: TGTGCCAGCAGTGGGGACTTACACTTAGGTACCTACGAGCAGTACTTC. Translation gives CASSGDLHLGTYEQYF.

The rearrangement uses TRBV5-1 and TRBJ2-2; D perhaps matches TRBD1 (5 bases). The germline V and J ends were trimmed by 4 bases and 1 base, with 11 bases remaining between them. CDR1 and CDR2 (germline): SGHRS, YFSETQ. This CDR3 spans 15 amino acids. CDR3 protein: CASSQGQRNTGELFF. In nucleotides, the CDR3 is TGCGCCAGCAGCCAGGGTCAAAGGAACACCGGGGAGCTGTTTTTT.

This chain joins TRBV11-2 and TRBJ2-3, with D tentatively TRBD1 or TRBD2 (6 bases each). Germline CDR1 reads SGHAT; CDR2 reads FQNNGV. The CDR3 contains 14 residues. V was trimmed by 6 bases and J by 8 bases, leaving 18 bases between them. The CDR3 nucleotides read TGTGCCAGCAGAGAATCGGGGGCCAGGGGTACGCAGTATTTT. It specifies CASRESGARGTQYF.

The CDR3 here is CARKGFRTDTQYF. The CDR3, as DNA: TGTGCCCGGAAAGGGTTCCGCACAGATACGCAGTATTTT. The chain recombines TRBV30 with TRBJ2-3, with no clear D. Trimming took off 8 bases at V and 1 base at J, with 13 bases between the two ends. CDR1 is GTSNPN and CDR2 is SVGIG in the germline V gene (reference sequence). This CDR3 comprises 13 residues.

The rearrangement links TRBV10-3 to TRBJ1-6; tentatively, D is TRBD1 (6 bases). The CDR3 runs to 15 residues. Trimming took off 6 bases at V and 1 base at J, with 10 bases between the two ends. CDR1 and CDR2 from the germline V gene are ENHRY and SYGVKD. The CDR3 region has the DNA TGTGCCATCAGCGCACAGGGTTCCTATAATTCACCCCTCCACTTT. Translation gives CAISAQGSYNSPLHF.

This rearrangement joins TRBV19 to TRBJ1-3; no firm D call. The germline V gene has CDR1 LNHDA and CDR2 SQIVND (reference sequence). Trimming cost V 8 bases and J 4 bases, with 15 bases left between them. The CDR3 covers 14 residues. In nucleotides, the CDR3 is TGTGCCAGTCCGGGGAATACGGCAGGAAACACCATATATTTT. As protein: CASPGNTAGNTIYF. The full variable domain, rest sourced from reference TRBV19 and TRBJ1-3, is DGGITQSPKYLFRKEGQNVTLSCEQNLNHDAMYWYRQDPGQGLRLIYYSQIVNDFQKGDIAEGYSVSREKKESFPLTVTSAQKNPTAFYLCASPGNTAGNTIYFGEGSWLTVV.

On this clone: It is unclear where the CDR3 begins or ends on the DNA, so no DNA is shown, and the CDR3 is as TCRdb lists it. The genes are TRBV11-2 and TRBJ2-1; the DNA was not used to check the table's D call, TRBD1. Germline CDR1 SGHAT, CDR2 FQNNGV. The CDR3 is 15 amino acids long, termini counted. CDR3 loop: CASSFGDGPYNEQFF.

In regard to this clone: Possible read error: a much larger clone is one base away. CDR3 nucleotide sequence: TGTGTCAGCAGCTTAGTAGGCTTTAGCTCCTACGAGCAGTACTTC. As protein: CVSSLVGFSSYEQYF. This chain uses TRBV11-3 with TRBJ2-7; no reliable D call. Germline lookup yields CDR1 SGHNT and CDR2 YENEEA. The CDR3 totals 15 residues.

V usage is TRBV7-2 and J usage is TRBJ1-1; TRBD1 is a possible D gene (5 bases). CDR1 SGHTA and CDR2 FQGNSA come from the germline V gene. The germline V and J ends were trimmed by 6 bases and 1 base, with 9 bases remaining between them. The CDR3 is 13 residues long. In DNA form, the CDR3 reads TGTGCCAGCAGGGGGACCGAGAACACTGAAGCTTTCTTT. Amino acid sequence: CASRGTENTEAFF.

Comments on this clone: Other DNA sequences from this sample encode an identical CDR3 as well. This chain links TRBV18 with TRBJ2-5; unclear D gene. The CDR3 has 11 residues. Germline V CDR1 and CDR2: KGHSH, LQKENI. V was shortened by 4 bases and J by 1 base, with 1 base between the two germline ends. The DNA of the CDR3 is TGTGCCAGCTCACTCCAAGAGACCCAGTACTTC. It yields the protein CASSLQETQYF.

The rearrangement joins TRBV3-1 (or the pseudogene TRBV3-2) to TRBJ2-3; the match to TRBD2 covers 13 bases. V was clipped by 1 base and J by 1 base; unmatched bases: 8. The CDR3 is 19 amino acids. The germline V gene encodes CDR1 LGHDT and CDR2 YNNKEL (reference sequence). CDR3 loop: CASSQGILAGGPGTDTQYF. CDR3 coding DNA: TGTGCCAGCAGCCAAGGAATACTAGCGGGGGGGCCGGGCACAGATACGCAGTATTTT.

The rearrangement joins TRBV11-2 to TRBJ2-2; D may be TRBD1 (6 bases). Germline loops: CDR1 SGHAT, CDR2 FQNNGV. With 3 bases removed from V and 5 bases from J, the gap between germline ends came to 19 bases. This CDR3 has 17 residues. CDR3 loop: CASSFLPFQGRTGELFF. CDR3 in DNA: TGTGCCAGCAGCTTTCTACCGTTCCAGGGGCGAACCGGGGAGCTGTTTTTT.

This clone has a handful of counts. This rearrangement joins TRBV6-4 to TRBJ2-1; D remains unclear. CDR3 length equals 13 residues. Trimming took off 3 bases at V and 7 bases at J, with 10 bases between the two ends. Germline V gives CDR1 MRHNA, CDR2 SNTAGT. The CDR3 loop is CASSEYAANEQFF. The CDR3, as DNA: TGTGCCAGCAGTGAGTACGCTGCAAATGAGCAGTTCTTC.

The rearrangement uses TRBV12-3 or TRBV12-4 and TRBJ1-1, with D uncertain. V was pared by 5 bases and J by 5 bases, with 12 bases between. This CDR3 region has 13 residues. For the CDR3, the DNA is TGTGCCAGCAGTCTAGGGTATCGGACTGAAGCTTTCTTT. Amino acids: CASSLGYRTEAFF.

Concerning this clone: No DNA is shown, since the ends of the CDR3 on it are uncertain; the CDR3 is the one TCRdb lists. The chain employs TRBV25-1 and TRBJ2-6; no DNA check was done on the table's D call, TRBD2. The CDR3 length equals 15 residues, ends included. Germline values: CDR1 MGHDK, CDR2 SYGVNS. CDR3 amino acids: CASSDFGSGANVLTF.

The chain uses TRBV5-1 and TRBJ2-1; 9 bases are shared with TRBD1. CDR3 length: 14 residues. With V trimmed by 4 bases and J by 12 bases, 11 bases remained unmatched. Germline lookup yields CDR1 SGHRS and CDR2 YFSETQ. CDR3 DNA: TGCGCCAGCAGCCCGGAATACAGGGGGCGTGGGCAGTTCTTC. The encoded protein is CASSPEYRGRGQFF.